This TCR beta chain was recovered during a study of cytomegalovirus exposure and HLA in healthy donors. Overall study findings and caveats: Most TCR sequences were uncommon, yet certain public TCRs appeared in many donors. TCR beta chains associated with HLA were, in a later analysis, more clonally expanded than equally common others.

This PCR relied on a set of 60 Vbeta primers and 13 Jbeta primers. Only in-frame clones appear in the TCRdb table, and some are missing; sequencing was by immunoSEQ multiplex PCR. The data hold about 190,000 clones, with 75% to 85% observed a single time. Germline CDR1 is SNHLY and CDR2 is FYNNEI. The CDR3 is 14 amino acids. With V trimmed by 3 bases and J by 7 bases, 2 bases remained unmatched. Comment on this clone: Its antigen remains unidentified.

Samples came from healthy bone marrow donors. This TCR was recovered from a young woman in good health and CMV-seronegative. The sample consisted of PBMCs. The chain employs TRBV2 and TRBJ2-7; 14 bases line up with TRBD2. The CDR3 reads CASSEGLAGVEQYF. DNA of the CDR3: TGTGCCAGCAGTGAGGGACTAGCGGGAGTGGAGCAGTACTTC.